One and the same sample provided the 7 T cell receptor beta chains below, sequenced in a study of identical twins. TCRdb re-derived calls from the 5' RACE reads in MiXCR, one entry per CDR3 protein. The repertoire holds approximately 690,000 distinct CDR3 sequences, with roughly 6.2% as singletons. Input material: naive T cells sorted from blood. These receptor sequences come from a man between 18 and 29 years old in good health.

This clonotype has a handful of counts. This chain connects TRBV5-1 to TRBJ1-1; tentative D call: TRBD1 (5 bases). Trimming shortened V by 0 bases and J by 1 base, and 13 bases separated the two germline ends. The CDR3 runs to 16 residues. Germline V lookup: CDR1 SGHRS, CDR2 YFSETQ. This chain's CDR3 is CASSLVTPGRNTEAFF. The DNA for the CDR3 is TGCGCCAGCAGCTTGGTAACCCCGGGACGGAACACTGAAGCTTTCTTT.

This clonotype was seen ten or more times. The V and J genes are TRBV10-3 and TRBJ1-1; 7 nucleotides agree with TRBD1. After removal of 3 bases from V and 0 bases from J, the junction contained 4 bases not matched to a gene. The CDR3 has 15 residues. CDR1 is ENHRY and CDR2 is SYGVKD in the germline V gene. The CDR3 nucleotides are TGTGCCATCAGTGATTTAGGACAGGTGAACACTGAAGCTTTCTTT. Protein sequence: CAISDLGQVNTEAFF.

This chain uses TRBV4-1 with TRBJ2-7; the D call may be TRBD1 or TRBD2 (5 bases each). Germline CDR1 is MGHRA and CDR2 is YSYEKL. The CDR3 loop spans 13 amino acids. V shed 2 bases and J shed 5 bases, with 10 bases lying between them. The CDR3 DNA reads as TGCGCCAGCAGCCAAAAAGTGGGGGACGAGCAGTACGTC. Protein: CASSQKVGDEQYV.

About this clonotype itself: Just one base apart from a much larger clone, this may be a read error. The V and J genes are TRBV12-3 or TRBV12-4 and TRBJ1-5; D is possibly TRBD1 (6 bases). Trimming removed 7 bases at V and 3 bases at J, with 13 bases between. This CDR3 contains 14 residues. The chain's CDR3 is CASTQHRVNQPQHF. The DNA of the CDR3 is TGTGCCAGCACTCAACACAGGGTCAATCAGCCCCAGCATTTT.

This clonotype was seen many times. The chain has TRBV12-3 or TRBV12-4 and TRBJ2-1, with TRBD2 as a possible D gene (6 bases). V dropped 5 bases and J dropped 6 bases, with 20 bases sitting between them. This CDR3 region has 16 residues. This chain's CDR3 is CASSPPPGLSGNEQFF. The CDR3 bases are TGTGCCAGCAGTCCGCCACCGGGACTTTCTGGCAATGAGCAGTTCTTC.

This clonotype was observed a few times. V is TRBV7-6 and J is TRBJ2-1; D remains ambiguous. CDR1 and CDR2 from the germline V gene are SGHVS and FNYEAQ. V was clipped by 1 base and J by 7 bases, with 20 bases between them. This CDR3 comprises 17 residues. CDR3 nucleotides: TGTGCCAGCAGCTTAGGAGGTTTGGGGAAAGGGTTGAATGAGCAGTTCTTC. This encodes CASSLGGLGKGLNEQFF.

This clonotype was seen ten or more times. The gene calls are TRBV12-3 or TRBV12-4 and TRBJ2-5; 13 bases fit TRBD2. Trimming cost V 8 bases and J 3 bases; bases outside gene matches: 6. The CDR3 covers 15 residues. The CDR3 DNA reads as TGTGCCAGCGGAAGACTAGCGGGGGGAGAAGAGACCCAGTACTTC. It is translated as CASGRLAGGEETQYF.